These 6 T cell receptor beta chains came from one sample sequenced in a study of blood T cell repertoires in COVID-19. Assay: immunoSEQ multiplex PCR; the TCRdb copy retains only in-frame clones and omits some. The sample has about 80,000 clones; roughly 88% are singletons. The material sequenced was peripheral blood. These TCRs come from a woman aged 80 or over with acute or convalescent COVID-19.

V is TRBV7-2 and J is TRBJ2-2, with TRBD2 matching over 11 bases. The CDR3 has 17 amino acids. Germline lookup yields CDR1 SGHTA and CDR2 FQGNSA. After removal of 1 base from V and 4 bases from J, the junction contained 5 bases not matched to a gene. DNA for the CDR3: TGTGCCAGCAGCTTAGGGGCTAGCGGGGGGTTCACCGGGGAGCTGTTTTTT. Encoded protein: CASSLGASGGFTGELFF.

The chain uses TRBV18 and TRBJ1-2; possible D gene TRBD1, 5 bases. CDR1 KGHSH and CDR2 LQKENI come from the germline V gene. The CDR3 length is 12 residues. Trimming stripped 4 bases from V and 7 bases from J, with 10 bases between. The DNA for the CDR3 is TGTGCCAGCTCACAACAGGAACGTGGCTACACCTTC. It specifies CASSQQERGYTF.

The CDR3 bases are TGTGCCTGGAGTGTATTGCGTGAGCAGTTCTTC. Amino acid sequence: CAWSVLREQFF. The chain links TRBV30 to TRBJ2-1; D call uncertain. This CDR3 has 11 amino acids. Trimming left V 0 bases short and J 9 bases short, with 6 bases between. Germline assignment: CDR1 GTSNPN and CDR2 SVGIG (reference sequence).

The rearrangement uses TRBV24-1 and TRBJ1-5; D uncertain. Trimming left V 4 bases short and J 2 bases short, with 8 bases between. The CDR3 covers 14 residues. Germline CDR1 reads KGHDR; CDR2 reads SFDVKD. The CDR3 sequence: CATSEGGRNQPQHF. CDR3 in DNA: TGTGCCACCAGTGAGGGAGGTCGCAATCAGCCCCAGCATTTT.

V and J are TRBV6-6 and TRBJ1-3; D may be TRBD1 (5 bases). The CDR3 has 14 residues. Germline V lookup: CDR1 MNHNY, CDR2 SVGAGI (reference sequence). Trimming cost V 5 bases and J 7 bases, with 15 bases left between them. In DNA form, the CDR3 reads TGTGCCAGCAGTACAGAGGGACTAGCGAACACCATATATTTT. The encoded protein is CASSTEGLANTIYF.

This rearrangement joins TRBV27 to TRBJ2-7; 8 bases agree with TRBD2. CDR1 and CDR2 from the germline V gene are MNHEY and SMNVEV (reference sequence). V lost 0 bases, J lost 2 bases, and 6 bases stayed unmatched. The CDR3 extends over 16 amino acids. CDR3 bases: TGTGCCAGCAGTTTATCCCCCTCTAGCGGGCCCTACGAGCAGTACTTC. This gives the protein CASSLSPSSGPYEQYF.